This T cell receptor beta chain was found in a study of cytomegalovirus exposure and HLA in healthy donors (dated by TCRdb to about 2017). Looking at the study overall: An earlier analysis of fewer than 750 of the donors reported approximately 280 Gb of sequence data and 100 million to 120 million unique TCR beta sequences obtained from around 170 million T cells. In an earlier analysis of over 550 of the donors, high-throughput TCR beta sequencing was used to judge whether each TCR beta V gene segment behaved as functional or pseudogenic. Typing coverage varied by locus: about 620-630 donors for A, B, C, DRB1 and DQB1; roughly 560 for DQA1; approximately 570 for DPA1; 400 to 480 for DPB1. In a later genetic analysis, genome-wide SNP genotypes for about 65% of the 666 donors were used, and that subset was treated as a discovery cohort. Both class I and class II loci were covered by HLA typing, at four-digit resolution. The study aimed to test whether cataloging public T cell receptors could reveal signatures of past pathogen exposure. In addition to the first cohort of 650 to 800 subjects, a separate validation cohort of some 120 different subjects was used. Among roughly 400 genotyped donors of the cohort, an average of approximately 200,000 unique TCR beta nucleotide sequences was sequenced per donor, of which roughly 17% were non-productive. Donor age, sex, ethnicity and CMV serostatus were compiled alongside the repertoire data. In a later analysis, previously published TCR beta repertoires from about 640 donors were re-analyzed and high-resolution HLA genotyping was added so that TCR occurrence patterns could be studied. Of the roughly 400 genotyped donors, approximately 82% fell in the genetic ancestry cluster associated with self-reported Caucasian donors. High-throughput TCR immunosequencing, statistical association of individual TCRs with disease status, and machine learning were combined to predict cytomegalovirus infection status. About 280 gigabases of sequencing data and about 92 million unique TCR sequences made up an early release that covered under 750 HLA-typed donors. Roughly five DR-DQ haplotypes were handled as single units for association and clustering, since linkage in the cohort was strong. The study profiled the T cell repertoires of some 610 subjects by immunosequencing and related them to cytomegalovirus serostatus. Every discovery cohort repertoire had been produced on one sequencing platform. Rather than using new phenotypic data, the later analysis identified candidate immune exposures from TCR beta sequences and from how often those sequences occurred across donors.

The cohort consisted of some 730 healthy bone marrow donors. At the time of sampling, all cohort members were nominally healthy, though unrecorded immune exposures were likely present. The donor tested CMV seropositive, placing the donor among the 290 or so seropositive members of the cohort. A peripheral blood sample was provided by each donor, and peripheral blood mononuclear cells were used for TCR beta sequencing. Genomic DNA was extracted from the blood cell samples with the Qiagen DNeasy Blood Extraction Kit. Points on this clone: It lacks a known antigen. No clone much larger than this one lies a single base away; base qualities are absent.

Study-wide conclusions, independent of this receptor: In a later analysis, around 17,000 TCR beta sequences were associated with specific HLA alleles at a false discovery rate of 0.05. Most TCR sequences were seen in very few donors, while some public TCRs were found in many individuals. According to a later analysis, most CMV-associated TCR beta chains appeared to be HLA-restricted, and the HLA associations seemed to be driven largely by CMV exposure. Sequencing depth was assumed to be roughly uniform across donors in the presence/absence analyses, though that assumption may not hold. A further reported finding was that TCR beta sequences accurately predicted the HLA-A and HLA-B alleles for most subjects in the first cohort. The earlier analysis of about 600 of the donors excluded 15 to 20 rarely observed V segments, including chromosome 9 orphons, because counts were too low. The classifier was reported to diagnose cytomegalovirus status with high specificity and sensitivity in both the original cohort and the validation cohort. In a later analysis, HLA-associated TCR beta chains showed more clonal expansion and lower generation probabilities than non-associated chains that were equally common. The only immune exposure information available for the cohort was CMV serostatus. Because HLA typing was missing for some donors at each locus, association tests included only the typed subset. In a later analysis, the rate of TCR association differed among HLA loci, with DRB1 alleles having the most associated TCRs and HLA-C alleles having the fewest. A total of about 180 TCR beta chains were listed by the study as associated with cytomegalovirus. In a later analysis, several top co-occurrence clusters were reported to appear linked to parvovirus B19, influenza, CMV and Epstein-Barr virus. When HLA alleles, especially DR and DQ, strongly co-occurred, TCR associations were difficult to assign to individual alleles. The 87-base-pair reads could not distinguish some IMGT-functional V segments, including TRBV6-2 and TRBV6-3, so those segments were excluded. Correlated functional status among segregating V segments might be attributable to linkage disequilibrium, but an unknown experimental factor could not be ruled out. In vitro tests confirmed that three of the cytomegalovirus-associated TCR beta chains recognize cytomegalovirus antigens. In an earlier analysis of a few hundred of the donors, most TCR beta V segments were observed in productive rearrangements about 87% or about 30% of the time, broadly matching IMGT annotations. Only TCR beta chains were sequenced in this cohort, and the absence of alpha or paired-chain data limited detectable features. A group of highly shared sequence variants was considered likely to be a technical artifact of the sequencing pipeline. In a later genetic analysis, fewer N-insertions in productive TCRs were reported among donors in an Asian-associated ancestry cluster than the approximately 710-donor mean. The authors suggested that the approach could potentially be generalized to other disease states and immunological phenotypes. In a later genetic analysis, a missense DCLRE1C variant was associated with V-gene and J-gene trimming of TCR beta chains, and the association was replicated in an independent cohort.

Library preparation employed the immunoSEQ multiplex PCR assay. For the multiplex PCR, a mixture combining 60 forward primers for TCR Vbeta segments and 13 reverse primers for TCR Jbeta segments was used. The CDR3 region of rearranged TCR beta genes was amplified from genomic DNA by a multiplex PCR assay. Amplified TCR beta libraries were sequenced as 87-base-pair reads on the Illumina HiSeq System. As for the authors' bioinformatics: Across the 666 repertoires, a later analysis counted 78 million or so unique TCR beta chains, approximately 12 million of which were shared by at least two donors. Raw reads were error-corrected and collapsed into unique sequences with a nearest-neighbor algorithm that merged closely related sequences to remove PCR and sequencing errors. V, D and J gene segments were assigned by aligning CDR3 sequences to IMGT reference sequences. For a sequence to be retained, at least a six-nucleotide match to both a V gene segment and a J gene segment was required. A rearrangement was called productive if the CDR3 had no stop codons and remained in frame with V and J, and every other rearrangement was called non-productive. Following IMGT convention, CDR3 was defined as the stretch from the second conserved V-encoded cysteine to the conserved J-encoded phenylalanine. The earlier analysis of about 590 of the donors excluded sequences that lacked an unambiguous match to a single V gene segment. An earlier analysis of a few hundred of the donors called V segments functional above 56.7% productive rearrangements and segregating when the between-donor standard deviation exceeded 5%. A statistical classification framework was built to diagnose cytomegalovirus status from the catalog of TCR beta chain sequences. V and J gene assignment, in a later analysis, came from comparing TCR nucleotide sequences with IMGT/GENE-DB human TR gene sequences. A later analysis assigned CDR3 sequences and most-parsimonious VDJ recombination scenarios with the TCRdist pipeline. In a later analysis, each TCR beta chain was defined by its CDR3 amino acid sequence together with its V-gene family, and reads lacking a unique V-gene family were excluded. A later analysis removed roughly 590 highly shared, low-generation-probability nucleotide sequences to deal with suspected cross-contamination and a sequencing artifact. A later analysis calculated a clonal expansion index for each public chain from normalized within-repertoire ranks of inferred template counts. Generation probabilities in a later analysis came from a VDJ recombination model fitted to out-of-frame rearrangements, and those results were checked against IGoR. In a later analysis, hypergeometric tests were used to score TCR-TCR, TCR-HLA and TCR-CMV co-occurrence, with a repertoire-size bias correction applied to TCR pairs. To estimate false discovery rates, a later analysis permuted the HLA or CMV assignments 20 times. A later analysis grouped co-occurring TCRs with DBSCAN, adding TCRdist sequence similarity when clustering within HLA-allele-positive subsets. Co-occurrence clustering excluded repertoires with fewer than 30,000 or more than 120,000 public chains, plus five with anomalous nucleotide sharing. TCRdb mirrors the immuneACCESS table, restricted to in-frame sequences. Some clones are absent from its copies; in checked studies, under half trace to an unresolved V gene, and the reason for the others is unknown. The V and J calls and clone size come from that table; D and trimming were worked out from the DNA. Present in this sample are about 140,000 clones, around three quarters of which were seen just once. Jointly, the top ten make up about 6.5% of the sample.

V gives up 3 bases and J gives up 1 base, and the segment between their germline ends measures 7 bases. Taken from the germline V gene, the CDR1 and CDR2 loops are MDHEN and SYDVKM. The CDR3 goes from the cysteine to the phenylalanine over 14 residues. The CDR3 DNA has 42 bases and is translated from base 1. Specimen: PBMCs. The TCR originated in a man aged 40-55 years in good health and CMV-seropositive. The sequence joins TRBV28 to TRBJ2-1; the D gene remains uncertain. The CDR3: CASSLSGSYNEQFF. The nucleotides are TGTGCCAGCAGTTTGTCAGGTTCCTACAATGAGCAGTTCTTC.